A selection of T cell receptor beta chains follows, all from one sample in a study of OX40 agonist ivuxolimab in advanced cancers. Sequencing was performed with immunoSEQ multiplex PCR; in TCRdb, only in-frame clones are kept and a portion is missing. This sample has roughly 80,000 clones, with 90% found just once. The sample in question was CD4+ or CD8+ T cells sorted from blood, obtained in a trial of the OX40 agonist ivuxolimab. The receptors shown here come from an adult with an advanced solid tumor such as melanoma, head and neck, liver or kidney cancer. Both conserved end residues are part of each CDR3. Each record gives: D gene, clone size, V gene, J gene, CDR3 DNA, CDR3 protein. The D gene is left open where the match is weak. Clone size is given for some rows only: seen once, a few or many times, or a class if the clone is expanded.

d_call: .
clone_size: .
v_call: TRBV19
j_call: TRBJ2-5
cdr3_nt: TGTGCCAGTAGCGAGATACACGGGGAGACCCAGTACTTC
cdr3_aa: CASSEIHGETQYF

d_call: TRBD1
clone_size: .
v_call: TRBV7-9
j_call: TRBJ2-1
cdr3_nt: TGTGCCAGCAGCTTAGCCGGGACAGAGGGTGAGCAGTTCTTC
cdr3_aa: CASSLAGTEGEQFF

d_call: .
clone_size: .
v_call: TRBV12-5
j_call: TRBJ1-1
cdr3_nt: TGTGCTAGTGGTTTGGCCTCCAAGTCGGGCCACGGGGACACTGAAGCTTTCTTT
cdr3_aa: CASGLASKSGHGDTEAFF

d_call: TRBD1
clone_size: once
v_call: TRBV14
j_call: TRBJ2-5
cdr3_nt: TGTGCCAGCAGCCAAAACAGGGGGCAAGAGACCCAGTACTTC
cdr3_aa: CASSQNRGQETQYF

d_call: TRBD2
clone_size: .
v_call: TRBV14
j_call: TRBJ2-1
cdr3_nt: TGTGCCAGCAGCCCTGCGGGAGGCCGTGGGAACAATGAGCAGTTCTTC
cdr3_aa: CASSPAGGRGNNEQFF

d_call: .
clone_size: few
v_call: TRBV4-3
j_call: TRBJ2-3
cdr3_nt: TGCGCCAGCAGCCAAGCCCCAACGGACCGGGGAAGGAGCACAGATACGCAGTATTTT
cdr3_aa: CASSQAPTDRGRSTDTQYF

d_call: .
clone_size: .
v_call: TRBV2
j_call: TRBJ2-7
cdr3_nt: TGTGCCAGCGGTACCGCAGGGTCGAACGAGCAGTACTTC
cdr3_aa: CASGTAGSNEQYF

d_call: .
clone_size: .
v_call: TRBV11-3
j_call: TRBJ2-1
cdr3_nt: TGTGCCAGCAGCCCCCAGGACACCAAATTCAATGAGCAGTTCTTC
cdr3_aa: CASSPQDTKFNEQFF

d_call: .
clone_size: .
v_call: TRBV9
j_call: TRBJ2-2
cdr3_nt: TGTGCCAGCAGCGTAGAAGACAGGCGAAACACCGGGGAGCTGTTTTTT
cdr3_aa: CASSVEDRRNTGELFF

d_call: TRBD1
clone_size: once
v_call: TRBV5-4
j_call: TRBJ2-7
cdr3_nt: TGTGCCAGCAGTTTGGACAGGGAATCCTACGAGCAGTACTTC
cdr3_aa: CASSLDRESYEQYF

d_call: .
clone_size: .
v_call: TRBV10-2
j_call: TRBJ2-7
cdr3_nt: TGCGCCAGCAGTGAGTCGAAGACAGGATCCTACGAGCAGTACTTC
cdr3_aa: CASSESKTGSYEQYF

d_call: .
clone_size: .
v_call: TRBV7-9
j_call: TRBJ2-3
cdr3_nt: TGTGCCAGCAGCTCAGGGTATCTTACGCAGTATTTT
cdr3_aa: CASSSGYLTQYF

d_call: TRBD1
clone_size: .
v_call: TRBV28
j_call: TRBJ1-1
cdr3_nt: TGTGCCAGCAGTACAGGGGCAACTGAAGCTTTCTTT
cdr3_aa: CASSTGATEAFF

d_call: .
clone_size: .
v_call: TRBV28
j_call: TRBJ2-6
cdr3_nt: TGTGCCAGCAGTTTCTTCAGTGGGGCTGGGGCCAACGTCCTGACTTTC
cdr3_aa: CASSFFSGAGANVLTF

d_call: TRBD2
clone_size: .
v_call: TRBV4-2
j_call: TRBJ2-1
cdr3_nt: TGTGCCAGCAGCCAGACTAGCGGGAACTACAATGAGCAGTTCTTC
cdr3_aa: CASSQTSGNYNEQFF

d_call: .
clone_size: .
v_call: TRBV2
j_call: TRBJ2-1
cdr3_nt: TGTGCCAGCACTAGCGCCCTTGGGAATGAGCAGTTCTTC
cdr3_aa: CASTSALGNEQFF

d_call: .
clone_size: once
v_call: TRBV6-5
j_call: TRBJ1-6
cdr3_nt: TGTGCCAGCAGTTACACCGCGGGAGTCTATAATTCACCCCTCCACTTT
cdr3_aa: CASSYTAGVYNSPLHF

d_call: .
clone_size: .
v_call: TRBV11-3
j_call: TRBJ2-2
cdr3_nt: TGTGCCAGCAGCTTTCTCTCAGGGGACACCGGGGAGCTGTTTTTT
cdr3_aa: CASSFLSGDTGELFF

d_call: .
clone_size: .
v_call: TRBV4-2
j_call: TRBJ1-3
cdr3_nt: TGTGCCAGCAGCCAAGATGGGCCCACTGGCGGAAACACCATATATTTT
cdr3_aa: CASSQDGPTGGNTIYF

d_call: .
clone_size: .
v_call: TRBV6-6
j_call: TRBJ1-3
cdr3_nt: TGTGCCAGCAGCTCAGAGCCTGGAAACACCATATATTTT
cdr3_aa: CASSSEPGNTIYF

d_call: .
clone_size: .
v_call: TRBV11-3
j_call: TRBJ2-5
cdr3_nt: TGTGCCAGCAGCTTAACCAAAGAGACCCAGTACTTC
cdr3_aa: CASSLTKETQYF

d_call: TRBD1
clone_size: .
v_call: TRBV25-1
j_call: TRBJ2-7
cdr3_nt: TGTGCCAGCGGGACGGGACAGGGGCCGAGTGGGCAGTACTTC
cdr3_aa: CASGTGQGPSGQYF

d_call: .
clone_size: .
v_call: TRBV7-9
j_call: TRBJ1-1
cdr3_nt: TGTGCCAGCAGCTTTAAGGGAAACACTGAAGCTTTCTTT
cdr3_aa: CASSFKGNTEAFF

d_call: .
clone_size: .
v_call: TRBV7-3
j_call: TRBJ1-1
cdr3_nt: TGTGCCAGCAGCGCAAAATCGGTCCACACTGAAGCTTTCTTT
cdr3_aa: CASSAKSVHTEAFF

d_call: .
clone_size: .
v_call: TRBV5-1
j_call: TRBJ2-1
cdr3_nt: TGCGCCAGCAGCTTCAACTACAATGAGCAGTTCTTC
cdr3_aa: CASSFNYNEQFF

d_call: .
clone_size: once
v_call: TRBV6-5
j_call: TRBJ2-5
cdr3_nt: TGTGCCAGCAGTTACTCCGTAACCGAGACCCAGTACTTC
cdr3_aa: CASSYSVTETQYF

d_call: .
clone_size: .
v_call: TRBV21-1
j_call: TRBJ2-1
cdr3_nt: TGTGCCAGCAGCCACCCCAGGGGCAAGGATGAGCAGTTCTTC
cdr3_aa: CASSHPRGKDEQFF

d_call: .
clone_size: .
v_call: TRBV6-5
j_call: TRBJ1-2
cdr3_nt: TGTGCCAGCAGTGACCCCGACAGCTATGGCTACACCTTC
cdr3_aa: CASSDPDSYGYTF

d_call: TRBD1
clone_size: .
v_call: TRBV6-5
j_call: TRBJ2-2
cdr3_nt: TGTGCCAGCAGTTACGGACAGGGGGGGACCGGGGAGCTGTTTTTT
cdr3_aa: CASSYGQGGTGELFF

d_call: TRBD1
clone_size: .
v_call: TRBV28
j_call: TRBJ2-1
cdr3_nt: TGTGCCAGCCGGCCGGGGACAGGGTTCTACAATGAGCAGTTCTTC
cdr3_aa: CASRPGTGFYNEQFF

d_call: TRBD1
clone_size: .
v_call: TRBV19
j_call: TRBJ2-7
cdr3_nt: TGTGCCAGTAGCCCCGGGACAGGGGGCGTATTCTACGAGCAGTACTTC
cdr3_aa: CASSPGTGGVFYEQYF

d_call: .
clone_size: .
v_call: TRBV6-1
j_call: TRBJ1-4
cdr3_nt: TGTGCCAGCAGTCCGATTTTCGAAAAACTGTTTTTT
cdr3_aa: CASSPIFEKLFF

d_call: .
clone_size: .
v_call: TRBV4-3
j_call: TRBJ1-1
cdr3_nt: TGCGCCAGCAACCCAGGGGACGGAAGCACTGAAGCTTTCTTT
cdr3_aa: CASNPGDGSTEAFF

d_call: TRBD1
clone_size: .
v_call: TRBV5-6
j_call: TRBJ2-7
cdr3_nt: TGTGCCAGCAGCCCCGGGACAGAATACTCCTACGAGCAGTACTTC
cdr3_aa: CASSPGTEYSYEQYF

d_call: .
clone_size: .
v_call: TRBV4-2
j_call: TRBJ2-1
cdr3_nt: TGTGCCAGCAGCCAAGATCTCGAGGGTACCTACAATGAGCAGTTCTTC
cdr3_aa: CASSQDLEGTYNEQFF

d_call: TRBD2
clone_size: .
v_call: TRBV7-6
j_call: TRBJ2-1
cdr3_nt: TGTGCCAGCAGCTTTTCGGGACTAGCGGGAGACGAGCAGTTCTTC
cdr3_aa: CASSFSGLAGDEQFF

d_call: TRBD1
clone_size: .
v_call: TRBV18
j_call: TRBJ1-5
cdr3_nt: TGTGCCAGCTCACAAAATCAGGGGGCGGCTCAGCCCCAGCATTTT
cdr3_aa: CASSQNQGAAQPQHF

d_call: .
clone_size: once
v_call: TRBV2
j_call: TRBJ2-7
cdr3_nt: TGTGCCAGCAGGGGGGTAGTTAGTCTCCACGAGCAGTACTTC
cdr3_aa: CASRGVVSLHEQYF

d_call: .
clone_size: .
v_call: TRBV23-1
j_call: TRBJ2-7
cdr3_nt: TGCGCCAGCAGTCAATCTGGGCCAGGGGCCGAGCAGTACTTC
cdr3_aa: CASSQSGPGAEQYF

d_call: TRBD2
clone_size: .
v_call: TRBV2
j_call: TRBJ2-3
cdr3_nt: TGTGCCAGCAGTGAACGGGGGTTCGCGGGAGAGGGTACGCAGTATTTT
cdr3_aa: CASSERGFAGEGTQYF

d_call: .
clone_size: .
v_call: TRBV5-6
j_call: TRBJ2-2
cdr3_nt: TGTGCCAGCAGCTTGGGCTTGGGGCAGACACCCAGCGGGGAGCTGTTTTTT
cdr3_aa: CASSLGLGQTPSGELFF

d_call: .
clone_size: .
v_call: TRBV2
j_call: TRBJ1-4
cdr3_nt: TGTGCCAGCAGCAGGCAGGCTTTAGCGACTAATGAAAAACTGTTTTTT
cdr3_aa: CASSRQALATNEKLFF

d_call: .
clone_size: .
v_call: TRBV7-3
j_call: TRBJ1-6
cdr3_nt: TGTGCCAGCAGCCGAGGGGCAGGGGAGAGATCACCCCTCCACTTT
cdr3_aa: CASSRGAGERSPLHF

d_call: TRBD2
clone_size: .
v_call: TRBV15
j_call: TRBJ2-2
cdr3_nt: TGTGCCACCAGCAGAGAGATAGGGGGACTAGCGGGAGCGAACACCGGGGAGCTGTTTTTT
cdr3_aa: CATSREIGGLAGANTGELFF

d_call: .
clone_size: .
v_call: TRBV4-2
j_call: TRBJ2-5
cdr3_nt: TGTGCCAGCAGCCCTCAGGGTCTCTCCCTCCAAGAGACCCAGTACTTC
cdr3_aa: CASSPQGLSLQETQYF

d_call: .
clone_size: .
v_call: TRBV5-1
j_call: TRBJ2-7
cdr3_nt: TGCGCCAGCAGCTTGGCTGGTGGGGTGAAGAAACACGAGCAGTACTTC
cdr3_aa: CASSLAGGVKKHEQYF

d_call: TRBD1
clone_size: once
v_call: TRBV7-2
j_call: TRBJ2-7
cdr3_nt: TGTGCCAGCAGCCCGGGACAGGGGGGCTACGAGCAGTACTTC
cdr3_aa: CASSPGQGGYEQYF